One T cell receptor beta chain is described in this entry. The CDR3 consists of 13 residues. V dropped 8 bases and J dropped 1; count of bases not matched to a gene: 3. From germline, CDR1 is LNHNV and CDR2 YYDKDF (reference sequence). This sample is drawn from a study of blood T cell repertoires in COVID-19. Study overall: The United States, Italy and Spain provided the acute and convalescent COVID-19 samples. Sample material is recorded as cDNA or gDNA derived from T cells, B-cell-depleted T cells, or PBMCs.

Sequencing was performed with immunoSEQ multiplex PCR; in TCRdb, only in-frame clones are kept and a portion is missing. In the table there are some 120,000 clones, around 77% of which are singletons. Sequences were obtained from peripheral blood. The rearrangement uses TRBV15 and TRBJ1-1; 8 positions match TRBD1. The clonotype originates from a human donor in a cohort sampled during active COVID-19. The CDR3 region has the DNA TGTGCCACCGGACAGGGAGAGAACACTGAAGCTTTCTTT. The encoded protein is CATGQGENTEAFF.